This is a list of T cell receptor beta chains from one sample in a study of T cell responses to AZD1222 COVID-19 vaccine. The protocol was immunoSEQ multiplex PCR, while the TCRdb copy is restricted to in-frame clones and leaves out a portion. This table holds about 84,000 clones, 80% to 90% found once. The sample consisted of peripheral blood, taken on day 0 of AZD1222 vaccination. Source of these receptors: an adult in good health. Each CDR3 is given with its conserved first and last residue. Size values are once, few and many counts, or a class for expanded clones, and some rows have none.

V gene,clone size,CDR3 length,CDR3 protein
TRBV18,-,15,CASSPPPEGGNTIYF
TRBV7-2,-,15,CASRLAGPSYNEQFF
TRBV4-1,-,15,CASSQGDRGQDEAFF
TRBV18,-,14,CASSLARAKNIQYF
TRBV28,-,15,CASTDPDRIYNEQFF
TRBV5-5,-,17,CASSPWRDGDWNTEAFF
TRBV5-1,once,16,CASSLIGDRYTGELFF
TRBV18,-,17,CASSLGTSGSYPYEQYF
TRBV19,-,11,CASSYGATQYF
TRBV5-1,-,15,CASSLGLAGSGELFF
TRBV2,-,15,CASSPGPPTGQPQHF
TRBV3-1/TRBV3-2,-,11,CASSLMGEQYF
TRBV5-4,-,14,CASSQPTLAETQYF
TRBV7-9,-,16,CASSNLGTGSNSPLHF
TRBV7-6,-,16,CASSLSLRGFGETQYF
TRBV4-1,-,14,CASSSGPEAYGYTF
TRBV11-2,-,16,CASSPLGAQASYEQYF
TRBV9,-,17,CASSVGDIRGSSYEQYF
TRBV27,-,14,CASRQGYDTDTQYF
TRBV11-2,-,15,CASGLTQGAQETQYF
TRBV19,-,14,CASSTGRKNEKLFF
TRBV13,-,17,CASSLAGGSSVYNEQFF
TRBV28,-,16,CASNLPGQGGYYGYTF
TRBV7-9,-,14,CASSLDGSGNTIYF
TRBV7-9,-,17,CASSSYSSGREWDEQFF
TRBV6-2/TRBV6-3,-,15,CASSGGPPHTDTQYF
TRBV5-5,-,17,CASSLVGGWSSYNEQFF
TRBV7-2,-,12,CASRAGTYEQYF
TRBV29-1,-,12,CSVQDSPYGYTF
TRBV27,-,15,CASSLSGTLSYGYTF
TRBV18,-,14,CASSLGVSGNTIYF
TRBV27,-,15,CASSLIRTLDNEQFF
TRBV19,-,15,CASSPGAYGTYGYTF
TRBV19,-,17,CASSIDLLAEATGELFF
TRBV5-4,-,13,CASSLSTANVLTF
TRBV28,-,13,CASRITTNYGYTF
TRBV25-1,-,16,CAASGVGGPSKETQYF
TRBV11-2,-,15,CASSFRGREADTQYF
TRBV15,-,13,CATSRELNEKLFF
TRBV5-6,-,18,CASSLSSGRAVVYNEQFF
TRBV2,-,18,CASSRQELSGSYNSPLHF
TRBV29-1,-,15,CSVGAPMEVNTEAFF
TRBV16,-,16,CASSQSIRVENTEAFF
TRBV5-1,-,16,CASSLAGTSTTDTQYF
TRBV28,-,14,CASSNWDGSYEQYF
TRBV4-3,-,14,CASSQVLGYDGYTF
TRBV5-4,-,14,CASSWGGAKNIQYF
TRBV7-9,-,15,CASSGATGGADTQYF
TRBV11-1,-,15,CASSSGTGGIDTQYF
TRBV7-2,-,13,CASSRAGISPLHF
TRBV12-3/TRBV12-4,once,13,CASREGAYNEQFF
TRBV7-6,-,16,CASRLTGTGQAGELFF
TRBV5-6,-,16,CASSLGGGSTHNEQFF
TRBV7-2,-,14,CASSLFRGTSEAFF
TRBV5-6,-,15,CASSLRDRGSYEQYF
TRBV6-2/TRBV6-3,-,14,CASSWTGTNTEAFF
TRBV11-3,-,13,CASSSGAYTEAFF
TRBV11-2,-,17,CASSPRHPGVNTGELFF
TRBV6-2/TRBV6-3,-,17,CASSDGQGASSQETQYF